The rows below give T cell receptor beta chains drawn from one sample of a study of monozygotic twins with cystic fibrosis. Libraries were prepared by immunoSEQ multiplex PCR; TCRdb keeps only in-frame clonotypes and omits some of them. Among some 10,000 clones listed, 65% to 90% were seen once. The sequenced sample consisted of blood. The receptors stem from a man aged 18 to 30 with cystic fibrosis. CDR3s include the opening cysteine and the closing phenylalanine or tryptophan. A D gene is named only where the DNA matches it firmly. The listing skips clone size in some rows; elsewhere it reads once, few, many or a size class.

size	J	V	D	DNA	CDR3
few	TRBJ1-5	TRBV2	NA	TGTGCCAGCAGGGATCAGTCTCCAGGGGCAAATCAGCCCCAGCATTTT	CASRDQSPGANQPQHF
NA	TRBJ1-1	TRBV14	NA	TGTGCCAGCAGCCAAGTCGGGAACACTGAAGCTTTCTTT	CASSQVGNTEAFF
NA	TRBJ1-5	TRBV6-1	NA	TGTGCCAGCAGTGAAGGGAGAGGGTCAGAGCCCCAGCATTTT	CASSEGRGSEPQHF
NA	TRBJ2-2	TRBV30	NA	TGTGCCTGGAGTCTTGGGGCCTCCGGGGAGCTGTTTTTT	CAWSLGASGELFF
NA	TRBJ2-5	TRBV2	NA	TGTGCCAGGAGCCTACAGCGTCAAGAGACCCAGTACTTC	CARSLQRQETQYF
NA	TRBJ1-2	TRBV5-1	TRBD1	TGCGCCAGCAGCCAAACAGGGGTCGGCGGCTACACCTTC	CASSQTGVGGYTF
NA	TRBJ2-2	TRBV5-5	NA	TGTGCCAGCAGCTTGGTGCTTCAAGCCGGGGAGCTGTTTTTT	CASSLVLQAGELFF
NA	TRBJ2-3	TRBV6-1	NA	TGTGCCAGCAGTGCCCAACCGGGGGACGATACGCAGTATTTT	CASSAQPGDDTQYF
once	TRBJ2-1	TRBV18	NA	TGTGCCAGCTCACCACGCCAGGACAATGAGCAGTTCTTC	CASSPRQDNEQFF
NA	TRBJ2-4	TRBV5-6	TRBD2	TGTGCCAGCAGCTCTCTCCGGGGGGGGACTCCCAAAAACATTCAGTACTTC	CASSSLRGGTPKNIQYF
NA	TRBJ2-5	TRBV5-4	TRBD2	TGTGCCAGCAGCTTAGCACCGGGGGGACAAGAGACCCAGTACTTC	CASSLAPGGQETQYF
NA	TRBJ1-2	TRBV27	TRBD1	TGTGCCAGCAGTGTGGACAGGGCCAACTATGGCTACACCTTC	CASSVDRANYGYTF
NA	TRBJ1-2	TRBV7-9	NA	TGTGCCAGCGATAGGGCGGGGACAACGTGGGGCTACACCTTC	CASDRAGTTWGYTF
NA	TRBJ2-3	TRBV11-2	NA	TGTGCCAGCAGCTTAGAGCGCAGCACAGATACGCAGTATTTT	CASSLERSTDTQYF
NA	TRBJ2-1	TRBV6-6	NA	TGTGCCAGCAGTTACTCTGGGAAGGGGTCCTACAATGAGCAGTTCTTC	CASSYSGKGSYNEQFF
NA	TRBJ2-5	TRBV2	NA	TGTGCCAGCATCGTCAGCCCTTACCAAGAGACCCAGTACTTC	CASIVSPYQETQYF
NA	TRBJ1-4	TRBV4-1	NA	TGCGCCAGCAGCCAAGGTCGGGGTCCCGTAGCTCTGTTTTTT	CASSQGRGPVALFF
NA	TRBJ2-1	TRBV4-2	TRBD2	TGTGCCAGCAGCCAAGAGGGTAGCGGGACGTACAATGAGCAGTTCTTC	CASSQEGSGTYNEQFF
NA	TRBJ2-7	TRBV11-2	NA	TGTGCCAGCAGCTGGCCTGAGGCCCACGAAGGAAGCTTGTACGAGCAGTACTTC	CASSWPEAHEGSLYEQYF
NA	TRBJ1-6	TRBV6-4	TRBD1	TGTGCCAGCTCAAGACAGGGGATGGGGGATTCACCCCTCCACTTT	CASSRQGMGDSPLHF
NA	TRBJ2-1	TRBV7-2	TRBD2	TGTGCCAGCAGCTTACGGTTTAGCGGGAGGGCCTACAATGAGCAGTTCTTC	CASSLRFSGRAYNEQFF
NA	TRBJ1-5	TRBV5-8	TRBD1	TGTGCCAGCAGCTCACGACAGGGGGGTAATCAGCCCCAGCATTTT	CASSSRQGGNQPQHF
NA	TRBJ2-1	TRBV10-3	TRBD2	TGTGCCATCAGTGAGGCTACTAGCGGGAGTTACAATGAGCAGTTCTTC	CAISEATSGSYNEQFF
NA	TRBJ2-1	TRBV27	TRBD2	TGTGCCAGCAGTCCTAGCGGGGGGCTAGTGCAGTTCTTC	CASSPSGGLVQFF
few	TRBJ1-1	TRBV7-9	NA	TGTGCCAGCAGCTTGGGCACTATCGCTGAAGCTTTCTTT	CASSLGTIAEAFF
NA	TRBJ2-7	TRBV7-9	NA	TGTGCCAGCAGCTTAGGGCAAATAGACCTCGGGGACGAGCAGTACTTC	CASSLGQIDLGDEQYF
NA	TRBJ2-1	TRBV18	NA	TGTGCCAGCTCACCTTCTCGAGACAATGAGCAGTTCTTC	CASSPSRDNEQFF
NA	TRBJ1-6	TRBV27	NA	TGTGCCAGCAGTTTACCCCCCCGCTGGGGGGCAGAATCACCCCTCCACTTT	CASSLPPRWGAESPLHF